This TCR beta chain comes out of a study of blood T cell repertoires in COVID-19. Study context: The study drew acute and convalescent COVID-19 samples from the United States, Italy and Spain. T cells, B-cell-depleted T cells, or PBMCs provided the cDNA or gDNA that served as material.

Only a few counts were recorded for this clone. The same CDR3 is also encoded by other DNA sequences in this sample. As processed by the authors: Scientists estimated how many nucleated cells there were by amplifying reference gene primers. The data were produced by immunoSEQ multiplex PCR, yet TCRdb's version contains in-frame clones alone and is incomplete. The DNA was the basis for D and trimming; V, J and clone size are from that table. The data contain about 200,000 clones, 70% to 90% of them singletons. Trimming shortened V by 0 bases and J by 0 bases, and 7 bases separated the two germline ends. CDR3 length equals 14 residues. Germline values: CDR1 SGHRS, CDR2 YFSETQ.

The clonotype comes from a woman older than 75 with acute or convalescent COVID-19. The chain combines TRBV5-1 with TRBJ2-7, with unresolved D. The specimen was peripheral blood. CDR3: CASSLVASSYEQYF. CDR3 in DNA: TGCGCCAGCAGCTTGGTCGCGAGCTCCTACGAGCAGTACTTC.